This is a list of T cell receptor beta chains from one sample in a study of blood T cell repertoires in COVID-19. TCRdb's copy holds only in-frame clones and misses some; the assay was immunoSEQ multiplex PCR. The table lists 200,000 to 250,000 clones, 83% of them singletons. The sequencing input was peripheral blood. These receptors originate from a woman aged 45-59 years with acute or convalescent COVID-19. Each CDR3 is given with its conserved first and last residue. The D gene is left open where the match is weak. The size of a clone is reported for some rows only, either as once, few or many, or as a class for expanded clones.

J gene	CDR3 length	V gene	D gene	clone size	CDR3 DNA	CDR3 protein
TRBJ1-1	14	TRBV19	TRBD1	.	TGTGCCAGTAGTATGGGACAGGGGAACACTGAAGCTTTCTTT	CASSMGQGNTEAFF
TRBJ1-2	13	TRBV28	.	.	TGTGCCAGCAGGAAGTCGGGGGTCACGGGCTACACCTTC	CASRKSGVTGYTF
TRBJ2-6	17	TRBV18	.	.	TGTGCCAGCTCACCACTCGTACAGGGCTCTGGGGCCAACGTCCTGACTTTC	CASSPLVQGSGANVLTF
TRBJ2-7	14	TRBV3-1/TRBV3-2	TRBD2	.	TGTGCCAGCAGGTCTAGCGGGGGGCTCTACGAGCAGTACTTC	CASRSSGGLYEQYF
TRBJ2-7	15	TRBV5-6	.	few	TGTGCCAGCAGCTCGCCCCGCGCGGCTCACGGGGAGCAGTACTTC	CASSSPRAAHGEQYF
TRBJ1-2	15	TRBV4-1	TRBD1	.	TGCGCCAGCAGCCCCGGACAGGCAGCTAACTATGGCTACACCTTC	CASSPGQAANYGYTF
TRBJ1-5	16	TRBV6-2/TRBV6-3	TRBD1	.	TGTGCCAGCAGTTCAAGACAGGGCTATAGCAATCAGCCCCAGCATTTT	CASSSRQGYSNQPQHF
TRBJ2-1	16	TRBV19	TRBD2	.	TGTGCCAGTAGTATCCGTAGCGGGGTTGGGTCGAATGAGCAGTTCTTC	CASSIRSGVGSNEQFF
TRBJ2-3	16	TRBV15	TRBD2	.	TGTGCCACCAGCAGGACTAGCGGGGCTAGCACAGATACGCAGTATTTT	CATSRTSGASTDTQYF
TRBJ2-7	14	TRBV27	.	.	TGTGCCACCTTAAACACCGTTCCCACCTACGAGCAGTACTTC	CATLNTVPTYEQYF
TRBJ1-2	14	TRBV4-1	TRBD1	.	TGCGCCAGCAGCCAGCCGGGACAGGGCTATGGCTACACCTTC	CASSQPGQGYGYTF
TRBJ2-3	13	TRBV5-1	TRBD2	.	TGCGCCAGCCGGGAGGCGAGCACAGATACGCAGTATTTT	CASREASTDTQYF
TRBJ1-5	15	TRBV27	TRBD1	.	TGTGCCAGCAGTCCAGGGGACAGGGATAATCAGCCCCAGCATTTT	CASSPGDRDNQPQHF
TRBJ1-3	13	TRBV24-1	.	.	TGTGCCACCCGGGACAACTCTGGAAACACCATATATTTT	CATRDNSGNTIYF
TRBJ2-3	17	TRBV7-9	TRBD2	.	TGTGCCAGCAGCTTTATAGAAGCGGGAGGGCAGGGAGATACGCAGTATTTT	CASSFIEAGGQGDTQYF
TRBJ1-4	15	TRBV5-1	.	.	TGCGCCAGCAGCTTGGGCAGTATTTCTAATGAAAAACTGTTTTTT	CASSLGSISNEKLFF
TRBJ1-5	16	TRBV2	TRBD1	.	TGTGCCAGCAGCCCAGGCAGGGGGCCTAGCAATCAGCCCCAGCATTTT	CASSPGRGPSNQPQHF
TRBJ2-7	14	TRBV19	.	.	TGTGCCAGTAGTCGTCTCTGGACTTCCTACGAGCAGTACTTC	CASSRLWTSYEQYF
TRBJ1-1	17	TRBV5-1	.	.	TGCGCCAGCAGCTTGGGTATGACAGGCGCCGGGGGGACTGAAGCTTTCTTT	CASSLGMTGAGGTEAFF
TRBJ1-5	17	TRBV15	.	.	TGTGCCACCAGCAGAGATCTCTTGGGCTATAGCAATCAGCCCCAGCATTTT	CATSRDLLGYSNQPQHF
TRBJ1-5	15	TRBV24-1	.	.	TGTGCCACCAGTGAGGGCCCGGTCCGCAATCAGCCCCAGCATTTT	CATSEGPVRNQPQHF
TRBJ1-2	13	TRBV24-1	.	.	TGTGCCACCAGTGACCCGGGACTGAATGGCTACACCTTC	CATSDPGLNGYTF
TRBJ2-3	15	TRBV5-6	TRBD1	.	TGTGCCAGCAGCTTGCGTTCCACAGGGGCAGATACGCAGTATTTT	CASSLRSTGADTQYF
TRBJ2-7	16	TRBV3-1/TRBV3-2	TRBD2	once	TGTGCCAGCAGCCTCGAAGGTATAGCGGGCCCCTACGAGCAGTACTTC	CASSLEGIAGPYEQYF
TRBJ1-2	14	TRBV5-1	.	.	TGCGCCAGCAGCTTGGTGGCAGGGAACTATGGCTACACCTTC	CASSLVAGNYGYTF
TRBJ2-5	13	TRBV7-2	.	.	TGTGCCAGCAGTTGGTCGGGGTCAGAGACCCAGTACTTC	CASSWSGSETQYF
TRBJ2-7	13	TRBV7-9	.	.	TGTGCCAGCAGCTTAGGGGCGGGATACGAGCAGTACTTC	CASSLGAGYEQYF
TRBJ1-4	13	TRBV28	.	.	TGTGCCAGCACCAAACGCCCCCGGGAAAAACTGTTTTTT	CASTKRPREKLFF
TRBJ1-6	15	TRBV30	.	.	TGTGCCTGGAGTCCACCGGCAGGCTTCAATTCACCCCTCCACTTT	CAWSPPAGFNSPLHF
TRBJ2-1	13	TRBV4-1	TRBD1	.	TGCGCCAGCAGCCAAACAGGGGTAAATGAGCAGTTCTTC	CASSQTGVNEQFF
TRBJ1-4	14	TRBV6-5	.	.	TGTGCCAGCAGTAAAACAGGGATCGCTGAAAAACTGTTTTTT	CASSKTGIAEKLFF
TRBJ1-2	16	TRBV6-1	.	.	TGTGCCAGCAGTGAAGCTCCTTTGACTGCTAACTATGGCTACACCTTC	CASSEAPLTANYGYTF
TRBJ2-5	12	TRBV9	.	.	TGTGCCAGCAGCGTACAGGGAGAGACCCAGTACTTC	CASSVQGETQYF
TRBJ1-3	17	TRBV28	.	.	TGTGCCAGCAGTTTGAGTTTTGGCGCGGGCGGTGGAAACACCATATATTTT	CASSLSFGAGGGNTIYF
TRBJ2-7	15	TRBV2	.	.	TGTGCCAGCACCCTAGGTTATTCTAGCTCCTACGAGCAGTACTTC	CASTLGYSSSYEQYF
TRBJ1-4	11	TRBV19	.	.	TGTGCCAGTACAGATGGTGAAAAACTGTTTTTT	CASTDGEKLFF
TRBJ2-7	14	TRBV30	TRBD1	.	TGTGCCTGGAGGTCGACAGGGGGGACTTACGAGCAGTACTTC	CAWRSTGGTYEQYF
TRBJ2-5	18	TRBV11-2	TRBD2	.	TGTGCCAGCAGCCAAGCGGGACTAGCGGGGGGGAATCAAGAGACCCAGTACTTC	CASSQAGLAGGNQETQYF
TRBJ2-7	15	TRBV19	.	.	TGTGCCAGTAGTAAAGGTGGACAAAAGACCTACGAGCAGTACTTC	CASSKGGQKTYEQYF
TRBJ1-2	13	TRBV4-3	TRBD1	.	TGCGCCAGCAGCTTCGACAGGGGCGATGGCTACACCTTC	CASSFDRGDGYTF